This paragraph reports one T cell receptor beta chain. Its antigen is not known. This CDR3 region has 15 residues. Per germline, CDR1 SEHNR and CDR2 FQNEAQ (reference sequence). V shed 2 bases and J shed 2 bases, with 12 bases lying between them. The data stem from a study of T cell repertoires in cytomegalovirus infection. A single record per CDR3 protein comes from TCRdb applying MiXCR to the reads. The data contain about 740,000 distinct CDR3 sequences, roughly 33% of them singletons. This chain connects TRBV7-9 to TRBJ2-5; D not certain. The clonotype comes from a human donor in good health (CMV status not recorded). Some clones in this sample may be carry-over from other donors' samples. The sequenced sample was cultured PBMCs, obtained from culture after CMV antigen stimulation. The CDR3: CASSLSLSGQETQYF. Here the CDR3 DNA reads TGTGCCAGCAGCTTATCCCTGTCTGGGCAAGAGACCCAGTACTTC.